This T cell receptor (beta chain) comes out of a study of T cells in Graves' hyperthyroidism and ophthalmopathy. Study context: Peripheral blood samples were taken at initial diagnosis, prior to any treatment.

Per germline, CDR1 SQVTM and CDR2 ANQGSEA. The CDR3 sequence is 14 residues long. Trimming removed 6 bases from V and 7 bases from J; junction bases left unmatched: 14. This clonotype was observed at least ten times. Its specificity is unknown. Authors of the study amplified TCR beta CDR3 regions from RNA transcripts. Initially, a first-round RT-PCR of the TCR CDR3 employed the HTBI primer set. TCRdb passed the multiplex PCR reads through MiXCR, listing each CDR3 protein once. The sample has over 300,000 distinct CDR3 sequences, around 13% seen once. Points from the study as a whole: Stable hyperthyroidism was told apart from ophthalmopathy by a model built on 13 V-J features. Blood shared most expanded thyroid clonotypes above 0.001.

Patients with uncontrolled infections, other autoimmune diseases, pregnancy or lactation were excluded. Sequencing input: blood. The clonotype comes from a woman in her thirties or forties with Graves' ophthalmopathy. The chain recombines TRBV29-1 with TRBJ1-1; 7 nucleotides align to TRBD1. The CDR3 sequence: CSVGPTGWEGEAFF. CDR3 DNA: TGCAGCGTCGGCCCGACAGGGTGGGAAGGTGAAGCTTTCTTT.